The entry below gives a single T cell receptor (beta chain) sequence along with its context. What it binds is unknown. This record belongs to a study of OX40 agonist ivuxolimab in advanced cancers. Study results and limitations: CD8+ T cells (on average) carried more expanded clones than CD4+ T cells.

TCRdb's table, derived via immunoSEQ multiplex PCR, lists solely in-frame clones and lacks some. The sample shows around 75,000 clones, around 80% of them seen only once. The CDR3 loop spans 17 amino acids. V was shortened by 3 bases and J by 0 bases, with 15 bases between the two germline ends. From germline, CDR1 is MNHNS and CDR2 SASEGT. The source was CD4+ or CD8+ T cells sorted from blood, collected in a trial of the OX40 agonist ivuxolimab. The source of this sequence is an adult with an advanced solid tumor such as melanoma, head and neck, liver or kidney cancer. The rearrangement joins TRBV6-1 to TRBJ1-3; perhaps TRBD1 as D (6 bases). The CDR3 coding sequence is TGTGCCAGCAGTGACCCCAGACAGGTTAACTCTGGAAACACCATATATTTT. It is translated as CASSDPRQVNSGNTIYF.